This T cell receptor (beta chain) is drawn from a study of liver allograft versus peripheral blood T cells. Study-level background: T cell receptor repertoires in transplanted livers were compared with those in recipients' peripheral blood. Study findings and constraints: T cell receptor repertoires inside liver allografts reportedly differed from those in peripheral blood.

The V and J ends lost 4 bases and 5 bases respectively, with 12 bases between them. This CDR3 region has 14 residues. The germline V gene has CDR1 SEHNR and CDR2 FQNEAQ (reference sequence). This clonotype was seen a few times. What it binds is not known. TCRdb ran MiXCR on the reads and lists one entry per CDR3 protein. The data hold over 10,000 distinct CDR3 sequences, with 28% observed a single time. The chain links TRBV7-9 to TRBJ2-1, with TRBD2 as a possible D gene (6 bases). This clonotype was sampled from a human patient who had a liver transplant. The graft donor may have contributed some T cells. Here the CDR3 DNA reads TGTGCCAGCAGCTCTGGGACTTTTGACAATGAGCAGTTCTTC. Protein: CASSSGTFDNEQFF.